One and the same sample provided the 18 T cell receptor beta chains below, sequenced in a study of blood T cell repertoires in COVID-19. The method was immunoSEQ multiplex PCR; TCRdb's version includes in-frame clones alone and lacks a portion of them. This sample has about 130,000 clones, with around 77% found just once. Sequencing was carried out using peripheral blood. The receptors derive from a human donor in a cohort sampled during active COVID-19.

This chain uses TRBV6-5 with TRBJ2-5; TRBD1 agrees at 7 bases. In germline, CDR1 is MNHEY, CDR2 SVGAGI. The length of the CDR3 is 13 residues. V trimming: 2 bases; J trimming: 7 bases; junction bases outside the gene matches: 4. This chain's CDR3 is CASSYGAGGTQYF. CDR3 nucleotides: TGTGCCAGCAGTTACGGGGCAGGGGGGACCCAGTACTTC.

The chain recombines TRBV11-2 with TRBJ2-7; a possible D gene is TRBD1 (6 bases). The V and J ends lost 6 bases and 2 bases respectively, with 26 bases between them. CDR3 size: 18 residues. Germline V gene sequence: CDR1 SGHAT, CDR2 FQNNGV. The CDR3 region has the DNA TGTGCCAGCAGTCCTCTCGGCCGCGGTAGGGGGATTCCCTACGAGCAGTACTTC. The encoded protein is CASSPLGRGRGIPYEQYF.

The chain is built from TRBV19 and TRBJ2-3, with TRBD2 identical over 13 bases. Germline V CDR1 and CDR2: LNHDA, SQIVND (reference sequence). The CDR3 consists of 16 residues. V lost 4 bases, J lost 4 bases, and 5 bases stayed unmatched. The CDR3 loop is CASSTTSGGAPDTQYF. CDR3 nucleotide sequence: TGTGCCAGTAGTACTACTAGCGGGGGGGCCCCAGATACGCAGTATTTT. Variable domain in full (rest from reference TRBV19 and TRBJ2-3): DGGITQSPKYLFRKEGQNVTLSCEQNLNHDAMYWYRQDPGQGLRLIYYSQIVNDFQKGDIAEGYSVSREKKESFPLTVTSAQKNPTAFYLCASSTTSGGAPDTQYFGPGTRLTVL.

V and J are TRBV10-1 and TRBJ2-1; possibly TRBD1 for D (6 bases). The length of the CDR3 is 14 residues. Looked up from germline, CDR1 is WNHNN and CDR2 is SYGVQD (reference sequence). The ends were cut back, 2 bases at V and 2 bases at J, with 7 bases in the middle. CDR3 region: CASSEGQTYNEQFF. The DNA of the CDR3 is TGCGCCAGCAGTGAGGGACAGACCTACAATGAGCAGTTCTTC.

This clone was recorded a few times. V usage is TRBV2 and J usage is TRBJ1-5; D is ambiguous. CDR1 and CDR2 from the germline V gene are SNHLY and FYNNEI. V shed 2 bases and J shed 0 bases, with 8 bases lying between them. The CDR3 has 15 amino acids. Written as DNA, the CDR3 is TGTGCCAGCAGTGAAAACACGTTTAGCAATCAGCCCCAGCATTTT. It translates to CASSENTFSNQPQHF.

The chain links TRBV7-9 to TRBJ1-1; 8 bases are a match to TRBD1. Germline CDR1 SEHNR, CDR2 FQNEAQ (reference sequence). V dropped 5 bases and J dropped 2; count of bases not matched to a gene: 4. The CDR3 runs 14 residues. In nucleotides, the CDR3 is TGTGCCAGCAGCCAGGGACAGGAAAACACTGAAGCTTTCTTT. Protein sequence: CASSQGQENTEAFF.

This chain uses TRBV5-8 with TRBJ2-1; 9 nucleotides agree with TRBD2. Looked up from germline, CDR1 is SGHTS and CDR2 is YDEGEE. CDR3 length equals 17 residues. The V segment lost 0 bases and the J segment 1 base; nucleotides outside the gene matches: 5. The chain's CDR3 is CASSLEGGGASYNEQFF. In nucleotides, the CDR3 is TGTGCCAGCAGCTTGGAGGGCGGGGGGGCTTCCTACAATGAGCAGTTCTTC. The full variable domain, rest sourced from reference TRBV5-8 and TRBJ2-1, is EAGVTQSPTHLIKTRGQQATLRCSPISGHTSVYWYQQALGLGLQFLLWYDEGEERNRGNFPPRFSGRQFPNYSSELNVNALELEDSALYLCASSLEGGGASYNEQFFGPGTRLTVL.

The chain employs TRBV4-1 and TRBJ1-2; 10 bases line up with TRBD1. Germline CDR1 is MGHRA and CDR2 is YSYEKL. This CDR3 contains 15 residues. The V and J ends lost 2 bases and 3 bases, in that order; junction bases with no gene match: 3. The CDR3 DNA sequence: TGCGCCAGCAGCCAACCCGGGACAGGGGACTATGGCTACACCTTC. This encodes CASSQPGTGDYGYTF.

The V and J genes are TRBV5-1 and TRBJ2-7; TRBD1 is a possible D gene (6 bases). The V gene's germline CDR1 is SGHRS and CDR2 YFSETQ. Trimming removed 0 bases at V and 0 bases at J, with 16 bases between. This CDR3 has 17 residues. The DNA of the CDR3 is TGCGCCAGCAGCTTGGGCCGGGCCCCGGACAGCTCCTACGAGCAGTACTTC. This codes for CASSLGRAPDSSYEQYF.

The chain joins TRBV14 to TRBJ2-7; 13 bases are a match to TRBD2. The CDR3 length is 15 residues. Germline assignment: CDR1 SGHDN and CDR2 FVKESK. V shed 1 base, J shed 6 bases, and the junction held 3 bases outside the gene matches. The CDR3 sequence: CASSQGLAGGGEQYF. DNA for the CDR3: TGTGCCAGCAGCCAAGGACTAGCGGGGGGAGGCGAGCAGTACTTC. The variable domain in full, completed from reference TRBV14 and TRBJ2-7, reads EAGVTQFPSHSVIEKGQTVTLRCDPISGHDNLYWYRRVMGKEIKFLLHFVKESKQDESGMPNNRFLAERTGGTYSTLKVQPAELEDSGVYFCASSQGLAGGGEQYFGPGTRLTVT.

This clone was detected only once. The gene calls are TRBV6-5 and TRBJ1-2, with D unclear. Deletions cut 0 bases from V and 4 bases from J, with 15 bases between. The CDR3 has 16 residues. Germline CDR1 reads MNHEY; CDR2 reads SVGAGI. In DNA form, the CDR3 reads TGTGCCAGCAGTTACTCTAGCGGGCAGGCAACCTATGGCTACACCTTC. It specifies CASSYSSGQATYGYTF.

The chain combines TRBV18 with TRBJ2-1; D may be TRBD2 (5 bases). Per the germline V gene, CDR1 is KGHSH and CDR2 is LQKENI. The V gene lost 2 bases and the J gene lost 1 base, with 9 bases spanning the gap. The CDR3 is made up of 15 amino acids. CDR3 DNA sequence: TGTGCCAGCTCACCAGAGGGTTGGTCCTACAATGAGCAGTTCTTC. The encoded protein is CASSPEGWSYNEQFF.

The chain has TRBV7-2 and TRBJ2-7, with 7 bases aligning to TRBD2. The CDR3 totals 14 residues. The germline V gene encodes CDR1 SGHTA and CDR2 FQGNSA. After removal of 1 base from V and 3 bases from J, the junction contained 3 bases not matched to a gene. As DNA, the CDR3 is TGTGCCAGCAGCTTAGGGGGACTAAACTACGAGCAGTACTTC. Protein: CASSLGGLNYEQYF.

This clone turned up a few times. This rearrangement joins TRBV28 to TRBJ2-2; perhaps TRBD2 as D (6 bases). Germline lookup yields CDR1 MDHEN and CDR2 SYDVKM. CDR3 length: 15 residues. V was trimmed by 3 bases and J by 4 bases, leaving 12 bases between them. The CDR3: CASSFLGGATGELFF. The CDR3 bases are TGTGCCAGCAGTTTCCTAGGCGGGGCCACCGGGGAGCTGTTTTTT.

This clone came up many times. Other DNA sequences in this sample translate to the same CDR3. The V call is TRBV7-9, the J call TRBJ1-6, with TRBD1 identical over 8 bases. Germline CDR1 reads SEHNR; CDR2 reads FQNEAQ (reference sequence). The junction had 6 bases not matched to a gene; V was cut back by 5 bases and J by 3 bases. The CDR3 has 16 amino acids. In DNA form, the CDR3 reads TGTGCCAGCAGCCTAGGACAGGGCTTCTATAATTCACCCCTCCACTTT. Translating it yields CASSLGQGFYNSPLHF.

Only a few counts were recorded for this clone. The chain is built from TRBV5-4 and TRBJ1-1; 10 bases are shared with TRBD1. J lost 1 base, V lost 3 bases, and 0 bases had no gene match. This CDR3 has 14 residues. Germline loops: CDR1 SGHNT, CDR2 YYREEE (reference sequence). CDR3 DNA sequence: TGTGCCAGCAGCTGGGACAGGGGGAACACTGAAGCTTTCTTT. Translation gives CASSWDRGNTEAFF.

The DNA for the CDR3 is TGTGCCAGCAGCCTAAGGACAGGGGGCCGAGAGACCCAGTACTTC. It is translated as CASSLRTGGRETQYF. The chain joins TRBV7-6 to TRBJ2-5; 11 bases are a match to TRBD1. Unmatched junction bases numbered 6, after V lost 5 bases and J lost 4 bases. The CDR3 is 15 amino acids. Germline assignment: CDR1 SGHVS and CDR2 FNYEAQ.

This chain links TRBV7-6 with TRBJ1-1; possible D gene TRBD1, 5 bases. The CDR3 totals 13 residues. V dropped 4 bases and J dropped 8 bases, with 14 bases sitting between them. Germline-derived CDR1 and CDR2 are SGHVS and FNYEAQ. The CDR3 sequence: CASSSTDGWEAFF. The DNA of the CDR3 is TGTGCCAGCAGCTCGACAGACGGGTGGGAAGCTTTCTTT.